This entry features one TCR beta chain sequence. Trimming cost V 0 bases and J 9 bases; bases outside gene matches: 9. Germline V gene lookup returns CDR1 SGDLS and CDR2 YYNGEE. CDR3 length equals 16 residues. The data derive from a study of blood T cell repertoires in COVID-19. Study information: Donors in Cohort 3 counted as recovered after two negative PCRs, clearance, or symptom resolution.

Only in-frame clones appear in the TCRdb table, and some are missing; sequencing was by immunoSEQ multiplex PCR. The sample has fewer than 250,000 clones, roughly 91% seen once; the top ten hold 7.2%. Participants reported their clinical history, and cohort assignment relied on those reports. V usage is TRBV9 and J usage is TRBJ2-1; TRBD2 aligns across 10 bases. The clonotype originates from a man under 40 in a cohort exposed to, infected with or recovered from COVID-19 (not recorded which). Sequenced sample: PBMCs or T cells enriched from blood (not recorded which). The CDR3 reads CASSVASGRSGGEQFF. In nucleotides, the CDR3 is TGTGCCAGCAGCGTAGCTAGCGGGAGATCAGGGGGTGAGCAGTTCTTC.